Below, 7 T cell receptor beta chains from the same sample are listed, as sequenced in a study of beta chain features in type 1 diabetes. Expressed TCRB transcripts were sequenced because the isolated RNA had all been reverse transcribed beforehand. Sequencing was performed with immunoSEQ multiplex PCR; in TCRdb, only in-frame clones are kept and a portion is missing. The table lists around 400,000 clones, over 9.5% of them singletons. The sample consisted of naive CD4+ T cells from blood. These receptors were taken from a man aged 18-30 years in good health.

This clone was seen only a few times. This rearrangement joins TRBV29-1 to TRBJ1-5; D is unclear. V was trimmed by 5 bases and J by 7 bases, leaving 15 bases between them. The CDR3 covers 13 residues. CDR1 and CDR2 (germline): SQVTM, ANQGSEA. Here the CDR3 DNA reads TGCAGCGTTCGACTGACGGCGGGGCAGCCCCAGCATTTT. As protein: CSVRLTAGQPQHF. The full variable domain, rest sourced from reference TRBV29-1 and TRBJ1-5, is SAVISQKPSRDICQRGTSLTIQCQVDSQVTMMFWYRQQPGQSLTLIATANQGSEATYESGFVIDKFPISRPNLTFSTLTVSNMSPEDSSIYLCSVRLTAGQPQHFGDGTRLSIL.

This clone was observed a handful of times. Other DNA sequences in the sample encode the same CDR3. The V call is TRBV7-2, the J call TRBJ2-3, with a weak D call TRBD1 (5 bases). Germline CDR1 SGHTA, CDR2 FQGNSA. Between the trimmed V and J ends, which lost 0 bases and 1 base, there was a span of 5 bases. The CDR3 spans 14 residues. The CDR3 coding sequence is TGTGCCAGCAGCTTAGCAGGGGGCACAGATACGCAGTATTTT. This encodes CASSLAGGTDTQYF.

This clone has a handful of counts. The chain links TRBV5-4 to TRBJ2-6; TRBD1 matches at 8 bases. The V segment lost 0 bases and the J segment 0 bases; nucleotides outside the gene matches: 5. The CDR3 is made up of 18 amino acids. CDR1 and CDR2 from the germline V gene are SGHNT and YYREEE (reference sequence). CDR3 in amino acids: CASSLGQGRNSGANVLTF. CDR3 coding DNA: TGTGCCAGCAGCTTGGGACAGGGGAGGAACTCTGGGGCCAACGTCCTGACTTTC.

The chain is built from TRBV6-1 and TRBJ1-1; TRBD1 might be the D (5 bases). The germline CDR1 and CDR2 sequences are MNHNS and SASEGT. Trimming took 8 bases from V and 2 from J, leaving 12 bases between them. This CDR3 has 13 residues. The CDR3 coding sequence is TGTGCCAGCCGGGGGGTCCTAAACACTGAAGCTTTCTTT. Its protein is CASRGVLNTEAFF.

This clone was seen more than once but under ten times. The J gene is TRBJ1-2, the V gene TRBV2, with TRBD1 matching 8 bases. The CDR3 has 15 residues. Germline V gene sequence: CDR1 SNHLY, CDR2 FYNNEI. Unmatched junction bases numbered 8, after V lost 5 bases and J lost 3 bases. CDR3 sequence: CASSPRQGIYYGYTF. DNA for the CDR3: TGTGCCAGCAGTCCCAGACAGGGGATCTACTATGGCTACACCTTC. Complete variable domain (other parts from reference TRBV2 and TRBJ1-2): EPEVTQTPSHQVTQMGQEVILRCVPISNHLYFYWYRQILGQKVEFLVSFYNNEISEKSEIFDDQFSVERPDGSNFTLKIRSTKLEDSAMYFCASSPRQGIYYGYTFGSGTRLTVV.

This clone was detected a few times. The chain combines TRBV18 with TRBJ1-1; 7 bases fit TRBD1. In germline, CDR1 is KGHSH, CDR2 LQKENI. This CDR3 is built from 17 residues. The ends lost 1 base at V and 1 base at J; junction bases unmatched: 9. The CDR3 sequence: CASSPHQPGQQNTEAFF. The CDR3 bases are TGTGCCAGCTCACCACATCAACCGGGACAGCAGAACACTGAAGCTTTCTTT.

A few counts support this clone. The CDR3 is CASSVAQGNEKLFF. CDR3 DNA sequence: TGTGCCAGCAGCGTAGCCCAGGGGAATGAAAAACTGTTTTTT. The rearrangement links TRBV9 to TRBJ1-4; TRBD1 is a possible D gene (6 bases). Germline V gene lookup returns CDR1 SGDLS and CDR2 YYNGEE. CDR3 length equals 14 residues. V dropped 0 bases and J dropped 5 bases, with 8 bases sitting between them.